This TCR beta chain was retrieved from a study of blood T cell repertoires in COVID-19. Study background: From T cells, B-cell-depleted T cells, or PBMCs came the material, which was cDNA or gDNA.

Original processing methods: The authors estimated nucleated cell counts from reference gene primer amplification. The data were produced by immunoSEQ multiplex PCR, yet TCRdb's version contains in-frame clones alone and is incomplete. V, J and clone size are taken as reported in that table, and D and trimming were inferred from the DNA itself. The sample lists about 55,000 clones, about 88% occurring once. The V and J ends lost 4 bases and 8 bases, in that order; junction bases with no gene match: 14. Germline CDR1 is SGDLS and CDR2 is YYNGEE. CDR3 length: 16 amino acids. The sequence was obtained from a human donor with active COVID-19. The donor label of this sample is uncertain. The genes are TRBV9 and TRBJ1-3; 8 bases are shared with TRBD1. The source material was peripheral blood. CDR3 in amino acids: CASSLLGPRTGHTIYF. CDR3 coding DNA: TGTGCCAGCAGCCTTCTCGGCCCAAGGACAGGGCACACCATATATTTT.